This is a list of T cell receptor beta chains from one sample in a study of breast tumors, draining lymph nodes, adjacent tissues. TCRdb fed the multiplex PCR reads into MiXCR, producing one record per CDR3 protein. The repertoire has 45,000 to 60,000 distinct CDR3 sequences, approximately 22% of them found once; the top ten carry 6.5% to 8%. The sequenced material came from breast tumor tissue. Every receptor here comes from a female donor with breast cancer. Some clones in this sample may be carry-over from other donors' samples. Each CDR3 is given with its conserved first and last residue. Each record gives: J gene, clone size, CDR3 length, D gene, V gene, CDR3 DNA, CDR3 protein. A D gene is named only where the DNA matches it firmly. A clone size is listed for some rows: how often the clone was seen (once, few, many), or a class if it is expanded.

TRBJ1-1,NA,13,NA,TRBV28,TGTGCCAGCAGTTTATCAGGGTTCGCTGAAGCTTTCTTT,CASSLSGFAEAFF
TRBJ2-1,NA,18,TRBD2,TRBV5-1,TGCGCCAGCAGCTTGGGGTGGGGTAGGACTAGCGGCGACAATGAGCAGTTCTTC,CASSLGWGRTSGDNEQFF
TRBJ2-5,many,13,NA,TRBV10-2,TGCGCCAGCAGCTTACAGCAGAAAGAGACCCAGTACTTC,CASSLQQKETQYF
TRBJ2-4,many,15,TRBD2,TRBV6-2/TRBV6-3,TGTGCCAGCAGTTACTCCAGCGGGGGGGGGAACATTCAGTACTTC,CASSYSSGGGNIQYF
TRBJ2-5,few,11,NA,TRBV25-1,TGTGCCAGCAGTGCCGCGGAGACCCAGTACTTC,CASSAAETQYF
TRBJ2-1,NA,16,TRBD2,TRBV9,TGTGCCAGCAGCGTGAGGGGACTAGCAGGTTACAATGAGCAGTTCTTC,CASSVRGLAGYNEQFF
TRBJ2-2,few,15,NA,TRBV3-1,TGTGCCAGCAGCCCCTTTGCGGGGATGACCGGGGAGCTGTTTTTT,CASSPFAGMTGELFF
TRBJ1-5,many,14,TRBD1,TRBV5-6,TGTGCCAGCAGCCAAGGGACAGTTCCCCAGCCCCAGCATTTT,CASSQGTVPQPQHF
TRBJ2-7,NA,15,NA,TRBV11-2,TGTGCCAGCAGATCTCAACCGGGGCTAGCTTTCGAGCAGTACTTC,CASRSQPGLAFEQYF
TRBJ2-5,few,15,NA,TRBV9,TGTGCCAGCAGTGGGACCTCATCGTCTTATGGGACCCAGTACTTC,CASSGTSSSYGTQYF
TRBJ1-2,many,12,NA,TRBV10-3,TGTGCCATCAGACAGGGAGACTATGGCTACACCTTC,CAIRQGDYGYTF
TRBJ1-2,many,15,TRBD1,TRBV6-5,TGTGCCAGCAGTTACAGAGGACAGGGGTTCTATGGCTACACCTTC,CASSYRGQGFYGYTF
TRBJ1-5,many,17,TRBD1,TRBV27,TGTGCCAGCAGTCCCCGGGGTGGACAGGGGTTTAGACAGCCCCAGCATTTT,CASSPRGGQGFRQPQHF